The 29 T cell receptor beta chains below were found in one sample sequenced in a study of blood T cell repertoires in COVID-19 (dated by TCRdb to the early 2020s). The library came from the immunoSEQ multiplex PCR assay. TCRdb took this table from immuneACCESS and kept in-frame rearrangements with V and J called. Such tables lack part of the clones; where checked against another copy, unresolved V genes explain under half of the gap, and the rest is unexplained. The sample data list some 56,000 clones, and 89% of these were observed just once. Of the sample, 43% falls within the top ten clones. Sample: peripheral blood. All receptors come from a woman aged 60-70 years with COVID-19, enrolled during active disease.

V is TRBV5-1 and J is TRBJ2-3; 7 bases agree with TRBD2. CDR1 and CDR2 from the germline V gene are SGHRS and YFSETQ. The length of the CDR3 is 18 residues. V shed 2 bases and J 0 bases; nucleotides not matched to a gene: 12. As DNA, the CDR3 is TGCGCCAGCAGCTTCAGCGCGGGGGTCCTTCCCAGCACAGATACGCAGTATTTT. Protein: CASSFSAGVLPSTDTQYF.

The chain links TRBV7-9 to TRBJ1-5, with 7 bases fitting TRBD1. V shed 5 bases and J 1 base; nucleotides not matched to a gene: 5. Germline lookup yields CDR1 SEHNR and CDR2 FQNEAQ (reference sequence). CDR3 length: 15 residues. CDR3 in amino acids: CASSPTGQSNQPQHF. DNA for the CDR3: TGTGCCAGCAGCCCGACGGGACAGAGCAATCAGCCCCAGCATTTT.

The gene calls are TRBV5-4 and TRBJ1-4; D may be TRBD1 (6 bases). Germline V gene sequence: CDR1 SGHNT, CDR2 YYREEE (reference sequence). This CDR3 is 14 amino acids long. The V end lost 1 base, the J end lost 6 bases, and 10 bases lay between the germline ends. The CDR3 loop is CASSLTGWDEKLFF. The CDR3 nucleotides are TGTGCCAGCAGCTTGACAGGGTGGGATGAAAAACTGTTTTTT.

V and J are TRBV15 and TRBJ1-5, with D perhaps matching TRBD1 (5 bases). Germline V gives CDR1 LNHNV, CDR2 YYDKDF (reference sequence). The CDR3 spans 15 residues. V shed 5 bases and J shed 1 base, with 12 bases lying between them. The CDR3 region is CATSWRDHSNQPQHF. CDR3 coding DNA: TGTGCCACCAGCTGGCGGGACCACAGCAATCAGCCCCAGCATTTT.

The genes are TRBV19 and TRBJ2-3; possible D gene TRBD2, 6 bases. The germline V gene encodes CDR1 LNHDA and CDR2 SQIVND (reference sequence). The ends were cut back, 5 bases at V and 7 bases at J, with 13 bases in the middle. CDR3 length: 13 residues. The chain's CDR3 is CASSPLGRHTQYF. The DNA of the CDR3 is TGTGCCAGTAGTCCTCTAGGGAGGCATACGCAGTATTTT.

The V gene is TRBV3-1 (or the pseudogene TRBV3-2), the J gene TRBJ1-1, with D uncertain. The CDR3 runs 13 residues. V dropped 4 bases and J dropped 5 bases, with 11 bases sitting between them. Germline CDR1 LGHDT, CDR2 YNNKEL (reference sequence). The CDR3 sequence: CASSPLEGTEAFF. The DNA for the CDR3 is TGTGCCAGCAGCCCCCTTGAGGGTACTGAAGCTTTCTTT.

For the CDR3, the DNA is TGTGCCAGCAGCTTATGGGGGGTCTCCTACGAGCAGTACTTC. It encodes CASSLWGVSYEQYF. The chain joins TRBV7-2 to TRBJ2-7; D perhaps matches TRBD2 (6 bases). The CDR3 is 14 residues long. V was trimmed by 2 bases and J by 0 bases, leaving 8 bases between them. Germline CDR1 is SGHTA and CDR2 is FQGNSA.

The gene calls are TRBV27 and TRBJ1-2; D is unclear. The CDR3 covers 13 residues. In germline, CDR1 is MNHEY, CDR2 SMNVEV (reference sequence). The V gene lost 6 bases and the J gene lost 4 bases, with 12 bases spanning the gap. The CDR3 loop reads CASRFNSGYGYTF. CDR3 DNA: TGTGCCAGCAGATTTAACAGCGGCTATGGCTACACCTTC.

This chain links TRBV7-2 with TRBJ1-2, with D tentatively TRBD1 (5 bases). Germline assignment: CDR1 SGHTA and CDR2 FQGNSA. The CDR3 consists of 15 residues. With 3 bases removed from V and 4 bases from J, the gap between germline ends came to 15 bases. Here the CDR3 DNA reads TGTGCCAGCAGCTTCCAGAGCGGGGGACCCTATGGCTACACCTTC. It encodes CASSFQSGGPYGYTF.

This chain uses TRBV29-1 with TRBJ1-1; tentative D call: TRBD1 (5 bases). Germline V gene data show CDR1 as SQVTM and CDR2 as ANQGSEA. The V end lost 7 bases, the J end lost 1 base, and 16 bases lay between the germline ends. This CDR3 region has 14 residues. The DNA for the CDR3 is TGCAGCGCCGCTCCAGGGCGGAAGAACACTGAAGCTTTCTTT. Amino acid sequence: CSAAPGRKNTEAFF.

The CDR3 loop reads CASSSTNTGELFF. CDR3 sequence (DNA): TGTGCCAGCTCGTCTACGAACACCGGGGAGCTGTTTTTT. The chain carries TRBV9 and TRBJ2-2; no reliable D call. V shed 7 bases and J shed 0 bases, with 7 bases lying between them. Germline CDR1 SGDLS, CDR2 YYNGEE. This CDR3 region has 13 residues.

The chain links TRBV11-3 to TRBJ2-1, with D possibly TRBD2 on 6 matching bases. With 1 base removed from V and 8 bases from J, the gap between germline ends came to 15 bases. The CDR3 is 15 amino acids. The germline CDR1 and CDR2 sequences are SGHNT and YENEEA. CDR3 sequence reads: CASSLGGGEWHEQFF. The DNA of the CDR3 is TGTGCCAGCAGCTTAGGGGGCGGGGAGTGGCATGAGCAGTTCTTC.

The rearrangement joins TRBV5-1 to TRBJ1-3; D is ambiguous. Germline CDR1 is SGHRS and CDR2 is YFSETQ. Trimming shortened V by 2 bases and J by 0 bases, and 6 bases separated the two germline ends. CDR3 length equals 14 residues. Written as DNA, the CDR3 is TGCGCCAGCAGCTTCGCGGGCTCTGGAAACACCATATATTTT. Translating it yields CASSFAGSGNTIYF.

CDR3 loop: CASSLVAGLTDTQYF. The CDR3, as DNA: TGTGCCAGCAGCTTAGTTGCGGGACTCACAGATACGCAGTATTTT. The J gene is TRBJ2-3, the V gene TRBV7-2; a weak D match, TRBD2 (6 bases). CDR1 SGHTA and CDR2 FQGNSA come from the germline V gene. Trimming left V 1 base short and J 2 bases short, with 10 bases between. This CDR3 has 15 residues.

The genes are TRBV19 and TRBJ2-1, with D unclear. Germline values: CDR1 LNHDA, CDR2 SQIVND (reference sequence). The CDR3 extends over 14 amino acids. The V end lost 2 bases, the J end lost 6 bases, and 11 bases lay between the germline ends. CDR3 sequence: CASSITSGGNEQFF. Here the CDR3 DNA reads TGTGCCAGTAGTATAACGTCCGGCGGCAATGAGCAGTTCTTC.

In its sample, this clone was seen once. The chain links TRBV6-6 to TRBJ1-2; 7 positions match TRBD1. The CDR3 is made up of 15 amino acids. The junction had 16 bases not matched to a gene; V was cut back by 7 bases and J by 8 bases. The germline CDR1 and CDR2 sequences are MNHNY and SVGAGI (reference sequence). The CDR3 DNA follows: TGTGCCAGCAACCGAGAAGTCAAACAGGGGAGGGGCTACACCTTC. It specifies CASNREVKQGRGYTF.

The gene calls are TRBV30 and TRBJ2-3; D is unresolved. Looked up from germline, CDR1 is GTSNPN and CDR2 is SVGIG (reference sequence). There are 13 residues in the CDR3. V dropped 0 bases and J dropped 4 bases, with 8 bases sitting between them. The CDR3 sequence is CAWSVSFSDTQYF. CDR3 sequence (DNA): TGTGCCTGGAGTGTGAGTTTTTCAGATACGCAGTATTTT. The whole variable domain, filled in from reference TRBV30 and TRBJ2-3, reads SQTIHQWPATLVQPVGSPLSLECTVEGTSNPNLYWYRQAAGRGLQLLFYSVGIGQISSEVPQNLSASRPQDRQFILSSKKLLLSDSGFYLCAWSVSFSDTQYFGPGTRLTVL.

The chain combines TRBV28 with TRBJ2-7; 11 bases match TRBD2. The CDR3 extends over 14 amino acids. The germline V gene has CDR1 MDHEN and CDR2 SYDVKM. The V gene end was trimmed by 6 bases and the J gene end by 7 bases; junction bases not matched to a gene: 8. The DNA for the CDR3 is TGTGCCAGCAGCCCACTAGCGGGAGTTGATGAGCAGTACTTC. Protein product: CASSPLAGVDEQYF.

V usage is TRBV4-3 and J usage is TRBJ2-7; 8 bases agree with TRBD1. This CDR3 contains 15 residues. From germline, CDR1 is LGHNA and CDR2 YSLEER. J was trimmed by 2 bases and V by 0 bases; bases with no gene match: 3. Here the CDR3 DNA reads TGCGCCAGCAGCCAAGAGACAGGGGTTGCCTACGAGCAGTACTTC. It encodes CASSQETGVAYEQYF.

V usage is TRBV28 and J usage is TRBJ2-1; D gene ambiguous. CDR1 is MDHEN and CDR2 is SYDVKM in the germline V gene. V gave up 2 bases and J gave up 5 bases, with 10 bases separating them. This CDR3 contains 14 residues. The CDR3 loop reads CASSLREIHNEQFF. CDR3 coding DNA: TGTGCCAGCAGTTTACGCGAGATCCACAATGAGCAGTTCTTC.

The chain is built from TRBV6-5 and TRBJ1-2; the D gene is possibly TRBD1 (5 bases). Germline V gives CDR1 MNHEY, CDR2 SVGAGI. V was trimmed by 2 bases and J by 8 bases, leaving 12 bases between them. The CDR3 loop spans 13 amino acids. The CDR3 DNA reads TGTGCCAGCAGTTACCGGGGGGGGGACGGCTACACCTTC. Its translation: CASSYRGGDGYTF.

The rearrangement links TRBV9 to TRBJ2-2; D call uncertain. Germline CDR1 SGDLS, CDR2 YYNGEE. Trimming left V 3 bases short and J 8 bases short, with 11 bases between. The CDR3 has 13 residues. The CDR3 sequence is CASSDGVTGELFF. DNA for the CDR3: TGTGCCAGCAGCGATGGAGTGACTGGGGAGCTGTTTTTT.

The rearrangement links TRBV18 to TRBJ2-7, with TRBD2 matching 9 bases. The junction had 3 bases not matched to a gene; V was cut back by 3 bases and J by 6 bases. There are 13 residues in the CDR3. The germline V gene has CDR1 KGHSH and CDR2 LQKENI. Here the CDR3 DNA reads TGTGCCAGCTCACCTAGCGGGAGTTCCGAGCAGTACTTC. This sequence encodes CASSPSGSSEQYF.

The CDR3 DNA reads as TGTGCCAGCAGCTTAGGAGGACTGAGGGATACTAACTATGGCTACACCTTC. Translation: CASSLGGLRDTNYGYTF. The V gene is TRBV13, the J gene TRBJ1-2; D gene ambiguous. The germline V and J ends were trimmed by 0 bases and 0 bases, with 14 bases remaining between them. Germline CDR1 PRHDT, CDR2 FYEKMQ (reference sequence). The CDR3 is 17 amino acids.

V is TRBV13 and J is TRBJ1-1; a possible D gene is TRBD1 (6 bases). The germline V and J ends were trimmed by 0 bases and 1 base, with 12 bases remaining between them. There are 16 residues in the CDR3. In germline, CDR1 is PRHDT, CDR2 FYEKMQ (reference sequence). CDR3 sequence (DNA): TGTGCCAGCAGCTTAGGCTTTGGACAGAGGAACACTGAAGCTTTCTTT. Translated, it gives CASSLGFGQRNTEAFF. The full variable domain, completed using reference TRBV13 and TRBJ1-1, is AAGVIQSPRHLIKEKRETATLKCYPIPRHDTVYWYQQGPGQDPQFLISFYEKMQSDKGSIPDRFSAQQFSDYHSELNMSSLELGDSALYFCASSLGFGQRNTEAFFGQGTRLTVV.

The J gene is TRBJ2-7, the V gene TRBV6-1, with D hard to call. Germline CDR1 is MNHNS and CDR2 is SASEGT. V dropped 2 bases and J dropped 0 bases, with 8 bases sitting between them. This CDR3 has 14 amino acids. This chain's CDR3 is CASSEPSFSYEQYF. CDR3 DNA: TGTGCCAGCAGTGAACCCTCTTTCTCCTACGAGCAGTACTTC.

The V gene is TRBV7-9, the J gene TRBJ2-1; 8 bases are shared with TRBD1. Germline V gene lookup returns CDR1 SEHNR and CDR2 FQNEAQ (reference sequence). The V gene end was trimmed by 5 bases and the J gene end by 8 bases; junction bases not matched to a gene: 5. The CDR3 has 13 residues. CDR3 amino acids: CASSPAGGDEQFF. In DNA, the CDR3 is TGTGCCAGCAGCCCCGCAGGGGGCGATGAGCAGTTCTTC. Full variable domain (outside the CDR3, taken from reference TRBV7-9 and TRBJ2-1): DTGVSQNPRHKITKRGQNVTFRCDPISEHNRLYWYRQTLGQGPEFLTYFQNEAQLEKSRLLSDRFSAERPKGSFSTLEIQRTEQGDSAMYLCASSPAGGDEQFFGPGTRLTVL.

The CDR3: CASSREITVNQPQHF. The CDR3 DNA reads TGCGCCAGCAGCCGCGAAATAACAGTCAATCAGCCCCAGCATTTT. The chain has TRBV4-3 and TRBJ1-5; D is uncertain. The V end was cut by 4 bases, the J end by 3 bases, with 13 bases between. Germline assignment: CDR1 LGHNA and CDR2 YSLEER. This CDR3 spans 15 amino acids.

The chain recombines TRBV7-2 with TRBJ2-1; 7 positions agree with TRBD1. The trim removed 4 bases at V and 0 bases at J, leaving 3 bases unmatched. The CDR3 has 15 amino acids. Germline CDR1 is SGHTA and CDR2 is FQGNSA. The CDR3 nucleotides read TGTGCCAGCAGCTCACAGGGGAGCTCCTACAATGAGCAGTTCTTC. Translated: CASSSQGSSYNEQFF.